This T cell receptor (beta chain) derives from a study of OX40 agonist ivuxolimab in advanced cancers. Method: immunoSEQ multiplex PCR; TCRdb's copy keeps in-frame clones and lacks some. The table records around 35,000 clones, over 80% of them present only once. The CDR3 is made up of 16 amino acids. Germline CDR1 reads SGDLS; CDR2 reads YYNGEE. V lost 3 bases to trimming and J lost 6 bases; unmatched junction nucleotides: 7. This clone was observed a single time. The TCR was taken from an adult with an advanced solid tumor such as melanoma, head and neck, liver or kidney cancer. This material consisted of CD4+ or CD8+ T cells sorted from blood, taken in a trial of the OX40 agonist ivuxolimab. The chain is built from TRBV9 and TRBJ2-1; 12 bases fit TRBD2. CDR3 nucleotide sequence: TGTGCCAGCAGCGCTTACGGGACTAGCGGGTTCAATGAGCAGTTCTTC. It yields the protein CASSAYGTSGFNEQFF.